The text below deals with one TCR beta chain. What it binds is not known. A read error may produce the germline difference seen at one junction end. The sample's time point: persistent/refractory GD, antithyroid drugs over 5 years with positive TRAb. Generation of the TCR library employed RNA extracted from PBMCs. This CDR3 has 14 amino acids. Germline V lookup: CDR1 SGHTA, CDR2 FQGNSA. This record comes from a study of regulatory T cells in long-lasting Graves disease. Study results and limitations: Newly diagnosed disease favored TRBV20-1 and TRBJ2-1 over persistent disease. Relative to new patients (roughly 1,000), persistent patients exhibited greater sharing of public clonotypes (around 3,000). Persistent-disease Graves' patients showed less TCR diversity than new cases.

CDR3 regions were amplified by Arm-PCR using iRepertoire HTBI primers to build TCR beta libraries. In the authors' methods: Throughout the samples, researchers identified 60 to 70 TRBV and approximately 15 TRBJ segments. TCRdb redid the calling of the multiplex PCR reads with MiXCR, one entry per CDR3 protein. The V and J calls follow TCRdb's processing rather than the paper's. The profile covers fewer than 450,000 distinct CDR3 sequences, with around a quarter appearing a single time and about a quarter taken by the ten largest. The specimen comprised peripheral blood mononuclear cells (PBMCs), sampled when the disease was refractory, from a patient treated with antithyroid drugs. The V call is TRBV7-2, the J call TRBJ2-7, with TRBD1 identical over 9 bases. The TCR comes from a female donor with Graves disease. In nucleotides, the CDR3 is TGCGCCAGCAGCCAAGTCGGGACAGGGTACGAGCAGTACTTC. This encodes CASSQVGTGYEQYF.